This TCR beta chain stems from a study of cytomegalovirus exposure and HLA in healthy donors. Looking at the study overall: Assignment to the Caucasian-associated ancestry cluster applied to approximately 80% of the approximately 370 genotyped donors. Points from the study as a whole: The only immune exposure information that was available was CMV serostatus. Reportedly, a later analysis found an Asian-associated ancestry cluster had fewer N-insertions than the roughly 700-donor mean. At a 0.05 false discovery rate, a later analysis found over 15,000 TCR beta sequences to be associated with HLA alleles.

The PCR used 60 Vbeta and 13 Jbeta primers. The table came from immunoSEQ multiplex PCR; TCRdb's copy has only in-frame clones and leaves some out. The table includes around 150,000 clones, approximately 79% detected once. In the case of this clone: As yet, its antigen is unknown.

Germline V gene data show CDR1 as ENHRY and CDR2 as SYGVKD. CDR3 size: 14 residues. Trimming took off 3 bases at V and 2 bases at J, with 10 bases between the two ends. The chain links TRBV10-3 to TRBJ1-2; D might be TRBD1 (5 bases). The TCR sequence derives from a man in his forties in good health and CMV-seronegative. Material for sequencing was PBMCs. The CDR3 bases are TGTGCCATCAGTGATCCAGGGTTCAACTATGGCTACACCTTC. Residues: CAISDPGFNYGYTF.